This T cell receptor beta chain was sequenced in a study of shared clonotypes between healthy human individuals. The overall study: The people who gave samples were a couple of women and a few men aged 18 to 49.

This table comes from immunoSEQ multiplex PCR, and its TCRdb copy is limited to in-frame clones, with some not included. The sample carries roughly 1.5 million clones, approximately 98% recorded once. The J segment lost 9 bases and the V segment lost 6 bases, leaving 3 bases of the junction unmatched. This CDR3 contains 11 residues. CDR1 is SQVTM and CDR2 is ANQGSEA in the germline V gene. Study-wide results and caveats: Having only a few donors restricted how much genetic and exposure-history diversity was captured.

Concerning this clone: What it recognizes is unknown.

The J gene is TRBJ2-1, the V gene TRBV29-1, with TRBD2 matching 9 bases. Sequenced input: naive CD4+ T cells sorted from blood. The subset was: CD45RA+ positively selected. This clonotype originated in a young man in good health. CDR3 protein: CSVQGLAEQFF. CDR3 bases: TGCAGCGTGCAGGGACTAGCTGAGCAGTTCTTC.